Below, 12 T cell receptor beta chains from the same sample are listed, as sequenced in a study of OX40 agonist ivuxolimab in advanced cancers. TCRdb's table, derived via immunoSEQ multiplex PCR, lists solely in-frame clones and lacks some. The data contain over 35,000 clones, around nine tenths of them singletons. The sample here was CD4+ or CD8+ T cells sorted from blood, taken in a trial of the OX40 agonist ivuxolimab. The receptors come from an adult with an advanced solid tumor such as melanoma, head and neck, liver or kidney cancer.

The J gene is TRBJ1-3, the V gene TRBV6-6, with D perhaps matching TRBD1 (6 bases). V gave up 0 bases and J gave up 9 bases, with 18 bases separating them. Germline-derived CDR1 and CDR2 are MNHNY and SVGAGI (reference sequence). This CDR3 spans 16 amino acids. Written as DNA, the CDR3 is TGTGCCAGCAGTTACTCGAACACGGACAGCCGTGGCACCATATATTTT. As protein: CASSYSNTDSRGTIYF.

The chain has TRBV27 and TRBJ2-5; D unresolved. The germline V and J ends were trimmed by 0 bases and 4 bases, with 3 bases remaining between them. Germline CDR1 is MNHEY and CDR2 is SMNVEV (reference sequence). The CDR3 loop spans 12 amino acids. In DNA, the CDR3 is TGTGCCAGCAGTTTATCGGGAGAGACCCAGTACTTC. Translated, it gives CASSLSGETQYF.

The chain couples TRBV19 to TRBJ1-2, with 9 bases identical to TRBD1. Germline V gene data show CDR1 as LNHDA and CDR2 as SQIVND (reference sequence). The CDR3 sequence is 16 residues long. J gave up 8 bases and V 5 bases, and 15 bases lay outside the gene matches. The CDR3 DNA reads TGTGCCAGTAGTGCCCTTGTGGGACAGGGAACGTCCGGCTACACCTTC. Amino acid sequence: CASSALVGQGTSGYTF.

V gene TRBV4-1 combines with J gene TRBJ1-2; 11 nucleotides agree with TRBD1. The V segment lost 0 bases and the J segment 4 bases; nucleotides outside the gene matches: 13. Germline-derived CDR1 and CDR2 are MGHRA and YSYEKL. The CDR3 covers 19 residues. CDR3 nucleotide sequence: TGCGCCAGCAGCCAAGACGGAGGGACAGGGGGGCCGAGCATCTATGGCTACACCTTC. It yields the protein CASSQDGGTGGPSIYGYTF.

The chain has TRBV7-2 and TRBJ2-1, with 9 bases aligning to TRBD2. This CDR3 region has 16 residues. V shed 4 bases, J shed 8 bases, and the junction held 12 bases outside the gene matches. CDR1 is SGHTA and CDR2 is FQGNSA in the germline V gene. The CDR3 DNA follows: TGTGCCAGCAGCTCCGCGTGGAGTAGCGGGAGCTATGAGCAGTTCTTC. Translating it yields CASSSAWSSGSYEQFF.

This clone appeared once. This rearrangement joins TRBV2 to TRBJ2-7; D is perhaps TRBD2 (5 bases). The CDR3 is made up of 13 amino acids. Looked up from germline, CDR1 is SNHLY and CDR2 is FYNNEI. V shed 7 bases and J shed 3 bases, with 13 bases lying between them. CDR3 loop: CASTTDGGYEQYF. In nucleotides, the CDR3 is TGTGCCAGCACTACCGACGGAGGCTACGAGCAGTACTTC. The full variable domain, completed using reference TRBV2 and TRBJ2-7, is EPEVTQTPSHQVTQMGQEVILRCVPISNHLYFYWYRQILGQKVEFLVSFYNNEISEKSEIFDDQFSVERPDGSNFTLKIRSTKLEDSAMYFCASTTDGGYEQYFGPGTRLTVT.

The CDR3 nucleotides read TGCGCCAGCAGCTTACAGGGTTGGAACGAGCAGTACTTC. As protein: CASSLQGWNEQYF. The chain uses TRBV5-1 and TRBJ2-7; D perhaps matches TRBD1 (6 bases). Trimming took 2 bases from V and 5 from J, leaving 11 bases between them. In germline, CDR1 is SGHRS, CDR2 YFSETQ. This CDR3 has 13 residues. Full variable domain (remainder filled in from reference TRBV5-1 and TRBJ2-7): KAGVTQTPRYLIKTRGQQVTLSCSPISGHRSVSWYQQTPGQGLQFLFEYFSETQRNKGNFPGRFSGRQFSNSRSEMNVSTLELGDSALYLCASSLQGWNEQYFGPGTRLTVT.

The chain joins TRBV4-1 to TRBJ2-4, with TRBD2 as a possible D gene (7 bases). V gave up 3 bases and J gave up 0 bases, with 15 bases separating them. The CDR3 sequence is 17 residues long. The germline V gene encodes CDR1 MGHRA and CDR2 YSYEKL. The CDR3 DNA sequence: TGCGCCAGCAGCCAGCGGGGGCAGGGACTAGCCAAAAACATTCAGTACTTC. Translating it yields CASSQRGQGLAKNIQYF.

This clone has only a few counts. The chain combines TRBV7-3 with TRBJ1-1; D is possibly TRBD1 (6 bases). Germline values: CDR1 SGHTA, CDR2 FQGTGA. The CDR3 length is 14 residues. Trimming removed 5 bases at V and 3 bases at J, with 13 bases between. This chain's CDR3 is CASSPTGSHTEAFF. The DNA for the CDR3 is TGTGCCAGCAGCCCAACAGGGTCCCACACTGAAGCTTTCTTT.

The chain is built from TRBV6-1 and TRBJ1-2; possible D gene TRBD1, 6 bases. CDR3 length: 17 residues. Germline CDR1 MNHNS, CDR2 SASEGT. V was trimmed by 3 bases and J by 0 bases, leaving 17 bases between them. CDR3 loop: CASSDRTGTLANYGYTF. Here the CDR3 DNA reads TGTGCCAGCAGTGATAGGACCGGGACACTGGCTAACTATGGCTACACCTTC.

The chain carries TRBV11-1 and TRBJ2-5; D is unresolved. Looked up from germline, CDR1 is SGHAT and CDR2 is FQDESV (reference sequence). V lost 6 bases and J lost 5, with 10 bases in between. This CDR3 spans 12 amino acids. CDR3 protein: CASSSIGETQYF. CDR3 in DNA: TGTGCCAGCAGTTCAATTGGGGAGACCCAGTACTTC. Full variable domain (rest looked up from reference TRBV11-1 and TRBJ2-5): EAEVAQSPRYKITEKSQAVAFWCDPISGHATLYWYRQILGQGPELLVQFQDESVVDDSQLPKDRFSAERLKGVDSTLKIQPAELGDSAMYLCASSSIGETQYFGPGTRLLVL.

This rearrangement joins TRBV9 to TRBJ2-7; the D gene is possibly TRBD1 (6 bases). V was cut by 0 bases and J by 0 bases, with 16 bases left in between. CDR1 is SGDLS, CDR2 YYNGEE, per germline. This CDR3 has 17 amino acids. This CDR3 reads CASSVGPQGHTSYEQYF. The DNA of the CDR3 is TGTGCCAGCAGCGTAGGCCCCCAGGGACATACCTCCTACGAGCAGTACTTC.